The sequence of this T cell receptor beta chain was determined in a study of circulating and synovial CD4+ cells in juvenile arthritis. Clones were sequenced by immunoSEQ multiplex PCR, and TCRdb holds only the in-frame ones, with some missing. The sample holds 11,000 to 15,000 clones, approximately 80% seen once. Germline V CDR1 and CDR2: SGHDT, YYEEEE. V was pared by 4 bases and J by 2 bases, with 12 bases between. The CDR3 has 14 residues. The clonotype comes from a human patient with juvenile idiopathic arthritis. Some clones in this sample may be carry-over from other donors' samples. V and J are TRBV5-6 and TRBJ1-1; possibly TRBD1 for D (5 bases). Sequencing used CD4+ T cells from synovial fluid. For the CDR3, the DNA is TGTGCCAGCAGCCTTCGGGGGGGAAACACTGAAGCTTTCTTT. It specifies CASSLRGGNTEAFF.